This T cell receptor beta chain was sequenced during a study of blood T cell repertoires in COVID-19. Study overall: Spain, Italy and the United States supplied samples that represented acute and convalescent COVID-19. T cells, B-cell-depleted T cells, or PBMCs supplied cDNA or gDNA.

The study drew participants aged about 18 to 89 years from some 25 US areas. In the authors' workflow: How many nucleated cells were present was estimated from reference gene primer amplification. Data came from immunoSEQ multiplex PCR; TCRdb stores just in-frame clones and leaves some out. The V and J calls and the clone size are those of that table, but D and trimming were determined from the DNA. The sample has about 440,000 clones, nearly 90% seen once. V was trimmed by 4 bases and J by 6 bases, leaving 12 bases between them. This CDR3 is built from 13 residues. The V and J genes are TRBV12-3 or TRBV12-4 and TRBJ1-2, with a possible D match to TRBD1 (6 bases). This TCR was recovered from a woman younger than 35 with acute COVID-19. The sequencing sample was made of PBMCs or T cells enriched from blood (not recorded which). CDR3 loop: CASSWSGQHGYTF. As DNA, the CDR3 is TGTGCCAGCAGTTGGAGTGGACAGCATGGCTACACCTTC.